This T cell receptor (beta chain) was sequenced for a study of blood T cells in healthy people across ages (dated by TCRdb to about 2015). With respect to the entire study: In model experiments, template switching captured about one uniquely barcoded TCR beta cDNA molecule for every two T cells. Age-related changes in TCR beta repertoire diversity were measured in the study by deep sequencing normalized with unique cDNA molecular identifiers. The donors were split into four age groups: young (average around 17 years), middle-aged (roughly 39), aged (approximately 60) and long-lived (roughly 88). Donors of different ages were randomly distributed across sequencing lanes to avoid experimental bias. For two donors (one aged 18 to 30 and one aged 80 or older), the study analyzed two additional independent replicas of 1 million unique cDNA reads from the same blood draw. On the study overall, not on this receptor specifically: Because the CMV infection status of the donors was unknown, age-related changes in expanded clonotypes may potentially have been confounded. Total diversity estimates from one million sequenced T cells were considered lower bounds and underestimates. Compared with the aged group, the long-lived group had more naive CD4+ T cells, fewer expanded clones and increased TCR diversity, suggesting age selection. Observed TCR beta diversity per million T cells fell roughly linearly with age, and a significant reduction was already apparent by age approximately 41. The percentage of naive T cells measured by flow cytometry correlated strongly with observed TCR beta diversity. Bulk unsorted PBMC profiling prevented conclusive comparison of naive and antigen-experienced compartments.

There are 12 amino acids in the CDR3, from cysteine to phenylalanine inclusive. The read is trimmed to its CDR3 DNA, 36 bases read in frame from base 1. CDR1 is given as MNHEY and CDR2 as SMNVEV, both from the germline V gene (reference sequence). V sheds 8 bases and J sheds 3 bases, leaving 8 bases between their ends. The library relied on 5' RACE. For sequencing, an Illumina HiSeq 2500 was employed. A second PCR of roughly 7 to 11 cycles was performed with a sample-barcoded 5' primer and a J-beta primer mix. A template-switch 5' adaptor carrying 12 random nucleotides introduced a unique molecular identifier onto each TCR beta cDNA molecule. Each sample yielded at least 2.5 million CDR3-containing paired-end reads. First-strand cDNA synthesis was performed from all RNA using the Mint cDNA synthesis kit, with priming by a TRBC-specific oligonucleotide. After uracil-DNA glycosylase treatment, a first 18-cycle PCR used universal primers M1SS and BC2_uni_R on all cDNA. The original pipeline was this. For normalization, 1 million high-quality reads, each with a distinct molecular identifier, were randomly selected from each sample. Reads with shared molecular identifiers were discarded instead of being binned into consensus sequences. MiTCR, run with a Q25 quality threshold and the strictest error-elimination algorithm, handled CDR3 identification, clonotype clustering and error correction. A nonparametric unseen species model with Euler transformation was used to estimate a lower bound on total TCR beta diversity. The public reads were reanalyzed by TCRdb: fastp trimming at Q25, MiXCR alignment, in-frame beta chains only. Rows with a matching CDR3 protein are joined into one entry that keeps the most common DNA and genes. V and J calls and clone size were set by TCRdb, not the authors. This sample comprises 1 million or so distinct CDR3 sequences, more than 40% of them detected only once. 18% of the sample lies in the top ten.

About this clonotype itself: The clone's antigen remains unknown. Qualities for individual bases were not recorded, and no much larger clone is one base off.

Donors were 39 systemically healthy Caucasian individuals from Russia aged roughly 6 to 100 years. Each donor gave ten milliliters of peripheral blood, drawn into EDTA-treated Vacutainer tubes. Ficoll-Paque density-gradient centrifugation was used to isolate PBMCs, with at least 7 million obtained per sample. Trizol reagent was used to extract total RNA from PBMCs, with at least 6 micrograms per sample. Naive CD45RAhigh/CD27high T cell percentages were measured by flow cytometry on a PBMC aliquot from every donor. Sequenced material: blood. The source is a woman aged 55-69 years in good health. The V gene is TRBV27 and the J gene is TRBJ1-5; the D gene cannot be named for sure. The CDR3 protein sequence reads: CASGRSNQPQHF. The DNA is as follows: TGTGCCAGCGGAAGGTCCAATCAGCCCCAGCATTTT.